This T cell receptor beta chain is drawn from a study of CXCR3-negative and CXCR3-positive naive CD8 T cells. Study results and caveats: Similar TRBV-TRBJ gene usage was seen in naive CXCR3-negative and CXCR3-positive cells, but not in memory cells. Diversity ran similarly high across both naive subsets but far lower in memory CD8+ cells. Once cells were cryopreserved, CXCR3 expression went down partly, and most assays used fresh PBMCs.

The method, 5' RACE with UMI labels, was used to prepare the TRB cDNA libraries. From its re-call of the 5' RACE reads, TCRdb lists each CDR3 protein once, without DNA. Its table records 65,000 to 95,000 distinct CDR3 sequences. For this clonotype: The antigen is undetermined.

Germline V CDR1 and CDR2: DFQATT, SNEGSKA (reference sequence). The CDR3 length is 16 residues. J is TRBJ2-5 and V is TRBV20-1; TCRdb's D gene call, TRBD1, goes unchecked for lack of DNA. Sequenced sample: naive CXCR3- CD8+ T cells from blood. Subset here: CD45RO-CCR7+CD27+CD95- naive CD8+ T cells lacking CXCR3 (TNR3-). This receptor was taken from a human donor in good health. Some clones in this sample may be carry-over from other donors' samples. The chain's CDR3 is CSARDRGATMVETQYF.